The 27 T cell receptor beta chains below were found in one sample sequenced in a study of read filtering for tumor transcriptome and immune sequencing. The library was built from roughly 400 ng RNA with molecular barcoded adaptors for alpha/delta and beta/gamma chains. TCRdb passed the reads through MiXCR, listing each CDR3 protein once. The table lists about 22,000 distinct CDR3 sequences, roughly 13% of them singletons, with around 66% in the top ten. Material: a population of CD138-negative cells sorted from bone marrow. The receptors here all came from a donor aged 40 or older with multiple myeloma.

CDR3 sequence: CASSRVDWPSQFF. Here the CDR3 DNA reads TGTGCCAGCAGCCGAGTCGACTGGCCCTCTCAGTTCTTC. The chain is built from TRBV7-9 and TRBJ2-1, with D uncertain. In germline, CDR1 is SEHNR, CDR2 FQNEAQ (reference sequence). The ends were cut back, 5 bases at V and 13 bases at J, with 18 bases in the middle. This CDR3 has 13 amino acids.

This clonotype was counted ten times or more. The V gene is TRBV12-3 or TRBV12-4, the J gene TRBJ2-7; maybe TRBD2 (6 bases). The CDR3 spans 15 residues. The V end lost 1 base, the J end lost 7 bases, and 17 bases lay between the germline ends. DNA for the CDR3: TGTGCCAGCAGTTTAGGGGCGTGGAGGGAGGAAGAGCAGTACTTC. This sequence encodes CASSLGAWREEEQYF.

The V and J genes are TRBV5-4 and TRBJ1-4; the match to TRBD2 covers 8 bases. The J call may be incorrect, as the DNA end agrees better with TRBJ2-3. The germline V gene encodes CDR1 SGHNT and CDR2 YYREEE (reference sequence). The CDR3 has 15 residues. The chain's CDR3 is CASSTSGTLTGMQYF. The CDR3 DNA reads TGTGCCAGCAGCACTAGCGGAACTTTAACAGGTATGCAGTATTTT.

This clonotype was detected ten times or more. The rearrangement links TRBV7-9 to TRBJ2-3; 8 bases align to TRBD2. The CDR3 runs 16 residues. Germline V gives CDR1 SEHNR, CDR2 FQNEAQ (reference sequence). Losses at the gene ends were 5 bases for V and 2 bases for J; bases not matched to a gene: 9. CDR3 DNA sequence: TGTGCCAGCAGCGCCTTAGCGGGACCAAACACAGATACGCAGTATTTT. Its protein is CASSALAGPNTDTQYF. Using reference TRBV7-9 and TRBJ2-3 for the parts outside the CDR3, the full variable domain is DTGVSQNPRHKITKRGQNVTFRCDPISEHNRLYWYRQTLGQGPEFLTYFQNEAQLEKSRLLSDRFSAERPKGSFSTLEIQRTEQGDSAMYLCASSALAGPNTDTQYFGPGTRLTVL.

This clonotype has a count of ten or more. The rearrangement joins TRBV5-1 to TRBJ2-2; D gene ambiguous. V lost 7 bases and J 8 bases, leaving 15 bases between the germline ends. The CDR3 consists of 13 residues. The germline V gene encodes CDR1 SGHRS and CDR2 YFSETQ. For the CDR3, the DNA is TGCGCCAGCCGGAAAAGAGAGTTGGGGGAGCTGTTTTTT. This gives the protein CASRKRELGELFF.

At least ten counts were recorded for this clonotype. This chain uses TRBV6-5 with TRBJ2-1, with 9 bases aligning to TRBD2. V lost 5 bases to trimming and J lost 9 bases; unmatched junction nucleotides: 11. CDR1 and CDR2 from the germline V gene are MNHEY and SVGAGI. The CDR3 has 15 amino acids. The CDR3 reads CASSPSGAGGSEQFF. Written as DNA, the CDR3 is TGTGCCAGCAGTCCTAGCGGGGCGGGGGGGAGTGAGCAGTTCTTC.

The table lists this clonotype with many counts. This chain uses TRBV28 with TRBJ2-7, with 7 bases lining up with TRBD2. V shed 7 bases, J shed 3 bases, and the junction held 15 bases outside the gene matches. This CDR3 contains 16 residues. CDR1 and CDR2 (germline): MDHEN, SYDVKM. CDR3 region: CASTDQSLASGYEQYF. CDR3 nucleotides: TGTGCCAGCACCGATCAATCCCTGGCTAGCGGCTACGAGCAGTACTTC.

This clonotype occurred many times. CDR3 in DNA: TGTGCCAGCAGTTCAGGACAGTTCACCGGGGAGCTGTTTTTT. Translating gives CASSSGQFTGELFF. This sequence joins TRBV7-9 and TRBJ2-2, with TRBD1 as a possible D gene (6 bases). The CDR3 totals 14 residues. Trimming left V 6 bases short and J 4 bases short, with 12 bases between. Germline values: CDR1 SEHNR, CDR2 FQNEAQ (reference sequence).

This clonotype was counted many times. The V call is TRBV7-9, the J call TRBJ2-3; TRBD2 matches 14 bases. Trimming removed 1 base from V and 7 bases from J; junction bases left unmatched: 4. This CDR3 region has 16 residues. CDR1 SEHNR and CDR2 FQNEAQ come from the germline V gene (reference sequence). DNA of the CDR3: TGTGCCAGCAGCTTAGTCGGGACTAGCGGGAGTAATACGCAGTATTTT. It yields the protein CASSLVGTSGSNTQYF.

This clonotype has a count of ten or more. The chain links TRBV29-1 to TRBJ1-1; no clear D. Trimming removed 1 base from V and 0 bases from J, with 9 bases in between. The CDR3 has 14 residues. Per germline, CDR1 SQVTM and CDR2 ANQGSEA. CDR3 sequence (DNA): TGCAGCGTTGAAGTCGTGACTTTGAACACTGAAGCTTTCTTT. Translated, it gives CSVEVVTLNTEAFF.

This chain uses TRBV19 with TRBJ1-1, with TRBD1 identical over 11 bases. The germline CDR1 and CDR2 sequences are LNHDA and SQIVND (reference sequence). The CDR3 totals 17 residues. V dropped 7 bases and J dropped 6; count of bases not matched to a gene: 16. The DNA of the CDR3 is TGTGCCAGTACCTCCAAGGACAGGGGGCGGGTACGTGCTGAAGCTTTCTTT. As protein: CASTSKDRGRVRAEAFF.

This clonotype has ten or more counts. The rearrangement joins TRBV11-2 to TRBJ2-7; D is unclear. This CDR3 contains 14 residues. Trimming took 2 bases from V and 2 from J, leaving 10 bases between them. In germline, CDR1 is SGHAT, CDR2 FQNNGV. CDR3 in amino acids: CASSLTDGAYEQYF. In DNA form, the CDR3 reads TGTGCCAGCAGCTTAACGGACGGCGCCTACGAGCAGTACTTC.

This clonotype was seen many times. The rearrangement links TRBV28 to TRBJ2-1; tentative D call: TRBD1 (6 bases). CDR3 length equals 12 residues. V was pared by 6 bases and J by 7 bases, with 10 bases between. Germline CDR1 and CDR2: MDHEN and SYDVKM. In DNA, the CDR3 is TGTGCCAGCAGCCTCAGGGGAAATGAGCAGTTCTTC. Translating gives CASSLRGNEQFF.

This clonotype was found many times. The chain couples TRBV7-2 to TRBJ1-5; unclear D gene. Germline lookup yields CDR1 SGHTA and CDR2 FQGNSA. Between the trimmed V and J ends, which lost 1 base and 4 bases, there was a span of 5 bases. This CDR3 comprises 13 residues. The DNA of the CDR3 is TGTGCCAGCAGCTTAGACCCGAATCAGCCCCAGCATTTT. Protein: CASSLDPNQPQHF.

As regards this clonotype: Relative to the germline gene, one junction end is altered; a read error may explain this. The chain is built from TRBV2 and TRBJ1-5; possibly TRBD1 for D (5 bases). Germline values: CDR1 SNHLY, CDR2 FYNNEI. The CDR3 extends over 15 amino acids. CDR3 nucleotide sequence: TGTGCTAGCAGTGAAGCGCTTATCCGGGGCCAGCCCCAGCATTTT. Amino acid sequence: CASSEALIRGQPQHF.

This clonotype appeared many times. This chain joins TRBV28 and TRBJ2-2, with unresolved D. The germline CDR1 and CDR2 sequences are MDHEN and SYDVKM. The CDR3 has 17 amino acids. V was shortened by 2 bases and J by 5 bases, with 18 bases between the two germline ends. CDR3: CASSLILWRLRTGELFF. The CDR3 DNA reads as TGTGCCAGCAGTTTAATCTTATGGCGGCTCAGAACCGGGGAGCTGTTTTTT.

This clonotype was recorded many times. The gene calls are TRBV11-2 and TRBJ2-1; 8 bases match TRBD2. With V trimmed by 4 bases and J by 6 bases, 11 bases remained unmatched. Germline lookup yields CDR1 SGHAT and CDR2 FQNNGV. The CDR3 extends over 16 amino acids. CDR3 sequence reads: CASSSREVAGSNEQFF. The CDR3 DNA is TGTGCCAGCAGCTCGCGGGAAGTAGCGGGAAGCAATGAGCAGTTCTTC.

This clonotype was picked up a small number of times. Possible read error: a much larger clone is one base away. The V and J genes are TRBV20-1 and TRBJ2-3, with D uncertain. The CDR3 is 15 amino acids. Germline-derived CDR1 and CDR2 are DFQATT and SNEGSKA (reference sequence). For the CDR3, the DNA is TGCGGTGCTGCCCATTCTAGTTCTAGCACAGATACGCAGTATTTT. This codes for CGAAHSSSSTDTQYF.

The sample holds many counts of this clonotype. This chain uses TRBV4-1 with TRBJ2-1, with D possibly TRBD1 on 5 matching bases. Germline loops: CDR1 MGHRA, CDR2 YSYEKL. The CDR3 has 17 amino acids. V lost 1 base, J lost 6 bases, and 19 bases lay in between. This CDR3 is CASSQGGPRLYLNEQFF. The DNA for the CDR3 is TGCGCCAGCAGCCAAGGGGGCCCAAGGCTATATCTCAATGAGCAGTTCTTC.

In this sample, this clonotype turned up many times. The CDR3 spells CASKTGRNYEQYF. The CDR3 region has the DNA TGTGCCAGCAAGACGGGACGGAACTACGAGCAGTACTTC. The chain links TRBV28 to TRBJ2-7, with D perhaps TRBD1 or TRBD2 (5 bases each). The CDR3 extends over 13 amino acids. Trimming removed 7 bases from V and 3 bases from J, with 13 bases in between. Germline CDR1 and CDR2: MDHEN and SYDVKM.

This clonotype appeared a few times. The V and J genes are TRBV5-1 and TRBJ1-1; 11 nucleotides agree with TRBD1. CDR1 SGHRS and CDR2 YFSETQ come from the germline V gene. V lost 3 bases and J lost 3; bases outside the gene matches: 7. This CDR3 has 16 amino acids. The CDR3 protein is CASSWGDRGVDTEAFF. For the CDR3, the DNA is TGCGCCAGCAGCTGGGGGGACAGGGGGGTTGACACTGAAGCTTTCTTT.

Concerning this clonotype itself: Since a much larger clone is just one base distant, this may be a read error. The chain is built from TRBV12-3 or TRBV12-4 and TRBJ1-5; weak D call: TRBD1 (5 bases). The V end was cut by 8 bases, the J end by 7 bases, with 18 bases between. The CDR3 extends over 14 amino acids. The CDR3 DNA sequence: TGTGCCAGCCTAGGGGATGCAAAAGGGCAGCCCCAGCATTTT. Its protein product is CASLGDAKGQPQHF.

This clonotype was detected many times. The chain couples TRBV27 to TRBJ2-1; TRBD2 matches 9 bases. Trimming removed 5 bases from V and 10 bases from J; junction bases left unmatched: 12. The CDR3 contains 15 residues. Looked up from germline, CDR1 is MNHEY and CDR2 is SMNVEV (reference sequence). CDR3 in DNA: TGTGCCAGCAGTCCTTTAGCGGGAGCCCTTGGGGAGCAGTTCTTC. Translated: CASSPLAGALGEQFF.

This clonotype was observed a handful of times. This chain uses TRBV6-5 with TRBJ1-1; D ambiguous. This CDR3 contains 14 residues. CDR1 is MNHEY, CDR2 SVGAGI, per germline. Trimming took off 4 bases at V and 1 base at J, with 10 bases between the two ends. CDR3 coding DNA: TGTGCCAGCAGTTTCCGGACCGAGAACACTGAAGCTTTCTTT. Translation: CASSFRTENTEAFF.

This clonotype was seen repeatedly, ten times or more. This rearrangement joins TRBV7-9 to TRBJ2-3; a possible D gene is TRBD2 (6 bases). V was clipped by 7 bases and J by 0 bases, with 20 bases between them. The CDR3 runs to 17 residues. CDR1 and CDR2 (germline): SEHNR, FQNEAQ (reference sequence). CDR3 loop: CASTNWVAAKSTDTQYF. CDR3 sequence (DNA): TGTGCCAGCACCAATTGGGTAGCGGCCAAGAGCACAGATACGCAGTATTTT.

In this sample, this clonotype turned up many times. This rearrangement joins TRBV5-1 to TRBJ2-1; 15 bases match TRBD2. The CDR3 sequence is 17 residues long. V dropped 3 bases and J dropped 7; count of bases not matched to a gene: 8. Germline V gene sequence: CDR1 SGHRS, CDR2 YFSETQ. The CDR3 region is CASSSVQGTSGRNEQFF. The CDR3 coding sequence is TGCGCCAGCAGCTCGGTTCAAGGGACTAGCGGGAGGAATGAGCAGTTCTTC. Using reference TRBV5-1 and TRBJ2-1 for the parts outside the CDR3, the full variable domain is KAGVTQTPRYLIKTRGQQVTLSCSPISGHRSVSWYQQTPGQGLQFLFEYFSETQRNKGNFPGRFSGRQFSNSRSEMNVSTLELGDSALYLCASSSVQGTSGRNEQFFGPGTRLTVL.

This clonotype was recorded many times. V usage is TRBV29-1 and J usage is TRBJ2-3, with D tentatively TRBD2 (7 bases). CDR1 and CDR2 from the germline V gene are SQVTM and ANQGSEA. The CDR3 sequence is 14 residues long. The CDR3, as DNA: TGCAGTCATTGGGGGGCGGGAGTGACAGATACGCAGTATTTT. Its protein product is CSHWGAGVTDTQYF.